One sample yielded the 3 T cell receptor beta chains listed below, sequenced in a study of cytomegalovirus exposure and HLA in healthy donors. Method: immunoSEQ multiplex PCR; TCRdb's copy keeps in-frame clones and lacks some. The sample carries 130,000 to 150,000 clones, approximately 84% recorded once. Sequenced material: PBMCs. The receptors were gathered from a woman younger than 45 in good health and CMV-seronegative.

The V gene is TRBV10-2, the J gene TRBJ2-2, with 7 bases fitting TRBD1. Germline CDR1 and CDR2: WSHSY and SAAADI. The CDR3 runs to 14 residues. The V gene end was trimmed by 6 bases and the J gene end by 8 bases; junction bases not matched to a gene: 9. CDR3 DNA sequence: TGCGCCAGCAGCGCCACCGACAGGGCTGGGGAGCTGTTTTTT. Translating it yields CASSATDRAGELFF.

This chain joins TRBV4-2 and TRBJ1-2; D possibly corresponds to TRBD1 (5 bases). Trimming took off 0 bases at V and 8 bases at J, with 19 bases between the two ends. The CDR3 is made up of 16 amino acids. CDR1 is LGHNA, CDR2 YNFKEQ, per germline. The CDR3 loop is CASSQDNVGRDGGYTF. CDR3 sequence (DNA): TGTGCCAGCAGCCAAGATAACGTGGGGCGCGACGGAGGCTACACCTTC.

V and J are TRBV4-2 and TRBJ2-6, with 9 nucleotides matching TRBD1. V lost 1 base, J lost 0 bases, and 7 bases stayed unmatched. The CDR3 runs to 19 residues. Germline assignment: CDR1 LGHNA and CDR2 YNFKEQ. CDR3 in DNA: TGTGCCAGCAGCCAAGCCCCACAGGGGGCAGGCTCTGGGGCCAACGTCCTGACTTTC. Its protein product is CASSQAPQGAGSGANVLTF.